The entry below describes one T cell receptor (beta chain). A few counts support this clone. Its antigen remains undetermined. The record has no base qualities; no much larger clone is one base away. The immunoSEQ Assay was used to sequence TCR beta CDR3 regions from DNA. The study's own analysis went as follows. To compute T cell density, TCR beta template counts were normalized to usable DNA, which was estimated by amplifying housekeeping genes. The preseqR package was used to estimate richness by extrapolating to 400,000 templates for PBMC samples and to 120,000 templates for tissue samples. Clonality was calculated as one minus Pielou's evenness. To identify tissue-enriched TCRs, differential abundance testing was run on productive amino-acid clonotypes with a minimum total count of 5 and an alpha of 0.1. The Jaccard Index and the Morisita Overlap Index were used to quantify repertoire overlap between compartments. GLIPH grouped TCR beta CDR3s together with public tetramer-defined viral CDR3s, and a viral motif had to include at least three viral sequences and show V-gene enrichment. The table was pulled from immuneACCESS by TCRdb, which kept in-frame rearrangements only. Such tables lose some clones; where checked, under half of the loss comes from unresolved V genes, and the rest has no known cause. The V and J calls and clone size are taken from that table; D and trimming were inferred from the DNA. Present in this sample are some 3,000 clones, 27% of which were seen just once. The leading ten clones occupy 20% of the sample.

Two independent pathologists confirmed that the uninvolved adjacent lung, which was taken at least 2 cm from the tumor margin, was free of atypia. At diagnosis, peripheral blood, uninvolved tumor-adjacent lung and tumor were collected and were preserved as a mix of fresh-frozen and FFPE material. Spanning cysteine to phenylalanine, the CDR3 consists of 14 amino acids. The kept DNA is CDR3 alone, 42 bases in frame from the first base. Based on the germline V gene, the CDR1 and CDR2 sequences are MDHEN and SYDVKM. V is cut back by 3 bases and J by 3 bases, with 5 bases in the junction unmatched. This record belongs to a study of T cells in localized non-small cell lung cancer (dated by TCRdb to 2020 to 2021). General notes on the study: Comparing tumors with uninvolved tumor-adjacent lungs, the study looked at the T cell repertoires of fewer than 250 patients with early-stage NSCLC. The cohort consisted of 200 to 250 treatment-naive NSCLC patients whose localized lung tumors had been resected. The mean age of the NSCLC patients was around 67 years, with approximately 130 men and around 100 women. General findings and caveats noted by the study authors: Because of the exploratory design, TCR variables were selected using unadjusted p-values without false-discovery rate correction. Uninvolved tumor-adjacent lung showed the highest T cell clonality, higher than tumor, which suggests more focused antigenic responses in the adjacent lung. Longer overall survival was associated with higher T cell density in blood, whereas shorter survival was associated with higher clonality in adjacent lung. Because multi-region sequencing of the tumors was not done, intratumor heterogeneity could not be ruled out. A median of around 50 of the top 100 tumor clones turned up in the paired uninvolved adjacent lung, and roughly 30 of those clones also ranked among the top 100 of that same adjacent lung.

The TCR comes from a female donor older than 55 with stage I squamous cell lung carcinoma. This chain is built from TRBV28 and TRBJ2-7; a stretch of 7 junction bases matches TRBD2. The material sequenced was normal lung tissue next to the tumor, taken before any cancer treatment. The CDR3 reads CASSFGGRNYEQYF. The DNA is TGTGCCAGCAGTTTTGGCGGGAGAAACTACGAGCAGTACTTC.